The source of this T cell receptor beta chain is a study of T cells after yellow fever vaccination. Study outcomes and limitations: Abundant bulk-derived clonotypes could contaminate FACS-sorted repertoires. A minor fraction of clonotypes spanned both CD4 and CD8 compartments.

The length of the CDR3 is 14 residues. Per the germline V gene, CDR1 is SGHRS and CDR2 is YFSETQ. The V gene end was trimmed by 0 bases and the J gene end by 8 bases; junction bases not matched to a gene: 4. Concerning this clonotype: What it recognizes is unknown.

Template switching with 5'RACE generated the TCR cDNA and added a universal primer site and UMIs. Each CDR3 protein is one row after TCRdb ran MiXCR on the 5' RACE reads. Here the sample spans some 320,000 distinct CDR3 sequences, 3.5% to 4.5% being singletons. This clonotype was obtained from a man between 18 and 29 years old who received the YFV17D yellow fever vaccine. The V call is TRBV5-1, the J call TRBJ2-1, with 8 nucleotides matching TRBD1. Sequencing was performed on PBMCs, taken 15 days after the yellow fever booster vaccination. The CDR3 nucleotides read TGCGCCAGCAGCTTGGGGACAGGGACTGATGAGCAGTTCTTC. Its translation is CASSLGTGTDEQFF.